The clone carrying this T cell receptor (beta chain) counts as medium-sized (0.01 to 0.1%). The entry originates in a study of vaccination and CD4 T cells after COVID-19. CDR3 length: 14 amino acids. Time point: late sampling 161 to 241 days after vaccination in a few convalescent patients. TCRdb passed the PCR reads through MiXCR, listing each CDR3 protein once. The sample comprises 28,000 or so distinct CDR3 sequences, approximately 48% of which are singletons, and about 5.7% rests with the top ten. This chain joins TRBV21-1 and TRBJ2-5. TRBV21-1 is assigned pseudogene status. This sample comprised CD4+ T cells from blood, obtained about 7 months after SARS-CoV-2 vaccination. The TCR was taken from a human donor who had recovered from COVID-19. CDR3 sequence (DNA): TGTGCCAGCAGCAAACTTGAGTACCAAGAGACCCAGTACTTC. Translating gives CASSKLEYQETQYF.